This T cell receptor beta chain was sequenced during a study of CD8 T cells in Susac syndrome. Through negative isolation, CD4+ and CD8+ T cells were obtained, while TEMRA cells were enriched using FACS. RNA, at about 0.45 to 1 ug, was reverse transcribed with random hexamers. The TCR beta CDR3 was amplified by immunoSEQ multiplex PCR across 54 Vbeta, 13 Jbeta. TCRdb called the immunoSEQ multiplex PCR reads again in MiXCR, with one record for every CDR3 protein. The sample shows under 200,000 distinct CDR3 sequences, roughly 94% of them seen only once. The V gene's germline CDR1 is LGHDT and CDR2 YNNKEL (reference sequence). This CDR3 contains 16 residues. Losses at the gene ends were 2 bases for V and 3 bases for J; bases not matched to a gene: 5.

This chain connects TRBV3-1 to TRBJ2-3, with 10 nucleotides matching TRBD2. The sequence derives from a human donor with Susac syndrome. Material for sequencing was CD4+ T cells from PBMCs. This CDR3 reads CASSQPAGGQTDTQYF. The CDR3 DNA sequence: TGTGCCAGCAGCCAACCAGCGGGGGGGCAAACAGATACGCAGTATTTT.